This T cell receptor (beta chain) was sequenced for a study of T cell repertoires in cytomegalovirus infection. The CDR3 extends over 14 amino acids. J lost 4 bases, V lost 3 bases, and 4 bases had no gene match. Per germline, CDR1 MGHRA and CDR2 YSYEKL. Each CDR3 protein gets one entry after TCRdb re-called the reads with MiXCR. The data hold 830,000 or so distinct CDR3 sequences, with about 31% observed a single time. This clonotype turned up a few times. As yet, its antigen is unknown. This sequence was found in a human donor in good health (CMV status not recorded). Some clones in this sample may be carry-over from other donors' samples. V usage is TRBV4-1 and J usage is TRBJ1-2; 8 bases match TRBD1. The sequencing here drew on cultured CD8+ T cells from PBMCs, taken from culture after CMV antigen stimulation. The CDR3 nucleotides read TGCGCCAGCAGCCAGTCAGGGGGCCTCTATGGCTACACCTTC. Its translation is CASSQSGGLYGYTF.